These 2 T cell receptor beta chains originate from one sample sequenced in a study of shared clonotypes between healthy human individuals. Sequencing used immunoSEQ multiplex PCR; TCRdb keeps in-frame clones, though not all of them. There are about 2.4 million clones in the sample; approximately 94% occur only once, and under 0.15% lies in the top ten. The sequenced sample consisted of naive CD4+ T cells sorted from blood. The subset: CD45RA+ positively selected. The source of these receptors is a man between 18 and 29 years old in good health.

This clone has only a few counts. The V gene is TRBV30, the J gene TRBJ1-1; D unclear. V lost 5 bases and J lost 1, with 11 bases in between. CDR1 is GTSNPN, CDR2 SVGIG, per germline (reference sequence). This CDR3 is built from 13 residues. CDR3 in amino acids: CAWGAQPNTEAFF. The DNA for the CDR3 is TGTGCCTGGGGCGCTCAACCGAACACTGAAGCTTTCTTT.

V and J are TRBV18 and TRBJ2-2; 8 bases are shared with TRBD1. Losses at the gene ends were 6 bases for V and 4 bases for J; bases not matched to a gene: 10. The CDR3 has 16 residues. Germline-derived CDR1 and CDR2 are KGHSH and LQKENI. The CDR3: CASSSGQGGATGELFF. In nucleotides, the CDR3 is TGTGCCAGCTCGTCCGGACAGGGCGGCGCCACCGGGGAGCTGTTTTTT.